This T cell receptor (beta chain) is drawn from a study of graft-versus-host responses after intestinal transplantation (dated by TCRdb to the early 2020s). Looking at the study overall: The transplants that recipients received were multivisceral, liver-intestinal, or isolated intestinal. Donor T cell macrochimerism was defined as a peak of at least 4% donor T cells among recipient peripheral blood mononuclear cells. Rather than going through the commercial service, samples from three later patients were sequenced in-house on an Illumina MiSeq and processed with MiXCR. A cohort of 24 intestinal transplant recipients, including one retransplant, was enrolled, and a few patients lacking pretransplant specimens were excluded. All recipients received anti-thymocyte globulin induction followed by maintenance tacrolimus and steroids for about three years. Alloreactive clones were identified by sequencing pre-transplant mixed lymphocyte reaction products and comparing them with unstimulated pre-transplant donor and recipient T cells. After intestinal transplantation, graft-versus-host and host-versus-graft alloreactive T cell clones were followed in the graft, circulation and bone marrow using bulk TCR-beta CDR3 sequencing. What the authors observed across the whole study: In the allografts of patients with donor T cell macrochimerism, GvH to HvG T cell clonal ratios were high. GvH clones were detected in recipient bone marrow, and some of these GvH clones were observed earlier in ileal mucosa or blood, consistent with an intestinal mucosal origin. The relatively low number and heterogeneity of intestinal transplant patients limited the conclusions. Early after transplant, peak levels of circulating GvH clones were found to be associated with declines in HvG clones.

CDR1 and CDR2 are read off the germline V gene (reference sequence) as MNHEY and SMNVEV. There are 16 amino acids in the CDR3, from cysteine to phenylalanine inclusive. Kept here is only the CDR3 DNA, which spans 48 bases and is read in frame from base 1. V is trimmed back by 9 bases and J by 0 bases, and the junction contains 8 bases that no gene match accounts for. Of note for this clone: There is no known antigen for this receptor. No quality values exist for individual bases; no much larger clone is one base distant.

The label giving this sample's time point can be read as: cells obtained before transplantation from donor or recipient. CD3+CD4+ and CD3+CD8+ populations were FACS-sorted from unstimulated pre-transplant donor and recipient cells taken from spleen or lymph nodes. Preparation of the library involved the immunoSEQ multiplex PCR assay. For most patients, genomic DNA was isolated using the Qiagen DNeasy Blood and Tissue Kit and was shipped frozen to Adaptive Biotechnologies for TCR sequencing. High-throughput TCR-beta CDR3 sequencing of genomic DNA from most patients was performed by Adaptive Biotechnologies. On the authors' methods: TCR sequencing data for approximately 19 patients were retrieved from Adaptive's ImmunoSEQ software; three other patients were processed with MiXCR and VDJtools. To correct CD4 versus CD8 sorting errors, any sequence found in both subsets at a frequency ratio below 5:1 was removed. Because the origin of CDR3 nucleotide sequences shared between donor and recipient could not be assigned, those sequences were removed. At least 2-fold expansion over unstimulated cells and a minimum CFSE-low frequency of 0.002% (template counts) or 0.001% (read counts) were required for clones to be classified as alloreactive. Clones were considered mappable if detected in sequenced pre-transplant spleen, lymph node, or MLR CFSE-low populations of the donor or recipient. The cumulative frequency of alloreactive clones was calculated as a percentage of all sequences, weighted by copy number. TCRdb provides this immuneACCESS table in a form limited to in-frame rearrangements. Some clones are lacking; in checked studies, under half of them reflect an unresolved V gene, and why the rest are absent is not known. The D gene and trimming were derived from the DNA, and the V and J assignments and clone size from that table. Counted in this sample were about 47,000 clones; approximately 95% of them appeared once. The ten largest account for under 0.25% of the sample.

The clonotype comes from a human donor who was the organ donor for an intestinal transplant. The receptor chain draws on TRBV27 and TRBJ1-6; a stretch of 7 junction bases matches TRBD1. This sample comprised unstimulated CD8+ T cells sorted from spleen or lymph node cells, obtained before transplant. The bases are TGTGCCAGTTACGCACAGGGGAGCTCCTATAATTCACCCCTCCACTTT. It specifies CASYAQGSSYNSPLHF.